This record concerns one T cell receptor (beta chain) sequence. The antigen remains unidentified. CDR3 length: 12 amino acids. Germline-derived CDR1 and CDR2 are SGHNT and YYREEE (reference sequence). V lost 3 bases and J lost 7, with 8 bases in between. The data originate from a study of early stage breast cancer tumors. Study context: About 70% of the 16 invasive tumors were ER+, PR+ and HER2-. Notes on the study in general: Comparing each tissue with blood distinguished tumor from normal in about 90% of the 16 patients.

Using immunoSEQ multiplex PCR, the repertoire was profiled, and TCRdb retains in-frame clones only, with some absent. The repertoire holds tens of thousands of clones, with approximately 80% as singletons. The genes are TRBV5-4 and TRBJ1-5, with D uncertain. This TCR was sampled from a person aged 60 to 70 with breast cancer. The material sequenced was blood. CDR3 residues: CASSSYGQPQHF. CDR3 nucleotide sequence: TGTGCCAGCAGCTCGTACGGGCAGCCCCAGCATTTT.